Below are 28 T cell receptor beta chains sequenced from a single sample in a study of regulatory T cells in long-lasting Graves disease. Through Arm-PCR of CDR3 regions and iRepertoire HTBI primers, TCR beta libraries were built. Each CDR3 protein gets one entry after TCRdb re-called the multiplex PCR reads with MiXCR. This table has about 240,000 distinct CDR3 sequences, 20% to 25% appearing once. As for time point: newly diagnosed GD, antithyroid drugs for less than 3 months. Researchers made the TCR library from RNA that was extracted from PBMCs. Here the sequenced sample was peripheral blood mononuclear cells (PBMCs), taken at new diagnosis, from a patient treated with antithyroid drugs. Receptors originate from a female donor with Graves disease.

To note about this clonotype: One base separates it from a far larger clone, so it is likely a read error. This chain links TRBV11-2 with TRBJ2-1, with D possibly TRBD2 on 7 matching bases. Trimming took 1 base from V and 6 from J, leaving 10 bases between them. The V gene's germline CDR1 is SGHAT and CDR2 FQNNGV. This CDR3 spans 14 amino acids. The DNA for the CDR3 is TGTGCCAGCAGCTTAGTGCGGGGGCTCAATGAGCAGTTCTTC. As protein: CASSLVRGLNEQFF.

The chain uses TRBV4-1 and TRBJ1-2; a weak D match, TRBD1 (6 bases). The CDR3 covers 16 residues. Trimming removed 1 base from V and 1 base from J, with 13 bases in between. Germline-derived CDR1 and CDR2 are MGHRA and YSYEKL. In DNA form, the CDR3 reads TGCGCCAGCAGCCAAGGGGTGGACAGCCTTAACTATGGCTACACCTTC. It translates to CASSQGVDSLNYGYTF.

This clonotype was recorded only once. A read error likely explains this, since a far larger clone differs by one base. The V call is TRBV11-2, the J call TRBJ2-3, with TRBD2 matching over 12 bases. This CDR3 has 16 amino acids. V lost 5 bases and J lost 4; bases outside the gene matches: 7. Germline loops: CDR1 SGHAT, CDR2 FQNNGV. The CDR3, as DNA: TGTGCCAGCAGCCCCCGGACTAGCGGGAACGCAGATACGCAGTATTTT. Its translation: CASSPRTSGNADTQYF.

Ten or more counts support this clonotype. CDR3 residues: CASSQVLAGGYEQYF. The CDR3 coding sequence is TGTGCCAGCAGCCAAGTCCTAGCGGGAGGTTACGAGCAGTACTTC. The V call is TRBV3-1, the J call TRBJ2-7; 11 nucleotides line up with TRBD2. CDR3 length equals 15 residues. CDR1 LGHDT and CDR2 YNNKEL come from the germline V gene (reference sequence). With 1 base clipped from V and 4 bases from J, the junction kept 3 bases outside the gene matches.

This rearrangement joins TRBV18 to TRBJ1-1; possibly TRBD1 for D (5 bases). The length of the CDR3 is 11 residues. The V gene lost 8 bases and the J gene lost 5 bases, with 9 bases spanning the gap. The germline gives CDR1 KGHSH, CDR2 LQKENI. This chain's CDR3 is CASDGGTEAFF. Here the CDR3 DNA reads TGTGCCAGCGACGGGGGAACTGAAGCTTTCTTT.

CDR3 amino acids: CASSVRTGGGEQFF. The CDR3 DNA sequence: TGTGCCAGCAGCGTAAGGACAGGGGGCGGTGAGCAGTTCTTC. V is TRBV9 and J is TRBJ2-1; the match to TRBD1 covers 11 bases. V lost 1 base, J lost 9 bases, and 3 bases stayed unmatched. The CDR3 spans 14 residues. Germline CDR1 SGDLS, CDR2 YYNGEE.

V is TRBV19 and J is TRBJ1-6; D perhaps matches TRBD1 (6 bases). Germline V gene lookup returns CDR1 LNHDA and CDR2 SQIVND (reference sequence). The length of the CDR3 is 13 residues. Trimming removed 7 bases at V and 5 bases at J, with 9 bases between. The CDR3 DNA sequence: TGTGCCAGTACAGGGGAACATAATTCACCCCTCCACTTT. Protein product: CASTGEHNSPLHF. The variable domain in full, with the rest retrieved from reference TRBV19 and TRBJ1-6, is DGGITQSPKYLFRKEGQNVTLSCEQNLNHDAMYWYRQDPGQGLRLIYYSQIVNDFQKGDIAEGYSVSREKKESFPLTVTSAQKNPTAFYLCASTGEHNSPLHFGNGTRLTVT.

The chain links TRBV4-1 to TRBJ2-2; TRBD1 aligns across 9 bases. Per the germline V gene, CDR1 is MGHRA and CDR2 is YSYEKL. The CDR3 has 15 residues. The V gene end was trimmed by 5 bases and the J gene end by 7 bases; junction bases not matched to a gene: 8. CDR3 residues: CASSESGTGFGELFF. CDR3 in DNA: TGCGCCAGCAGCGAATCCGGGACAGGGTTCGGGGAGCTGTTTTTT.

The table lists this clonotype with a count of one. It may be a read error: a sequence one base away is much more abundant. This chain's CDR3 is CASSTDHRTPYEQFF. DNA for the CDR3: TGTGCCAGCAGCACGGATCACAGGACTCCCTACGAGCAGTTCTTC. The chain employs TRBV7-9 and TRBJ2-1; D tentatively reads TRBD1 or TRBD2 (5 bases each). The germline CDR1 and CDR2 sequences are SEHNR and FQNEAQ (reference sequence). Trimming shortened V by 5 bases and J by 10 bases, and 21 bases separated the two germline ends. The CDR3 covers 15 residues.

The chain recombines TRBV9 with TRBJ2-7; 12 positions match TRBD2. CDR3 size: 15 residues. V dropped 4 bases and J dropped 7; count of bases not matched to a gene: 9. Germline CDR1 is SGDLS and CDR2 is YYNGEE. CDR3 amino acids: CASSPRLAGAGEQYF. The CDR3 DNA follows: TGTGCCAGCAGCCCCCGACTAGCGGGAGCTGGGGAGCAGTACTTC.

This clonotype was counted ten times or more. The chain links TRBV27 to TRBJ2-1; weak D call: TRBD2 (5 bases). The germline CDR1 and CDR2 sequences are MNHEY and SMNVEV (reference sequence). The CDR3 covers 15 residues. V was clipped by 6 bases and J by 8 bases, with 20 bases between them. The CDR3 bases are TGTGCCAGCAGCTTTCGGGGATCTAGCACCGATGAGCAGTTCTTC. Its protein is CASSFRGSSTDEQFF.

This clonotype has a count of ten or more. This rearrangement joins TRBV20-1 to TRBJ2-7; no reliable D call. Trimming pared 3 bases from V and 3 bases from J, leaving 15 bases between. The CDR3 length is 14 residues. Germline V gene lookup returns CDR1 DFQATT and CDR2 SNEGSKA (reference sequence). The CDR3 reads CSASKIDSFYEQYF. Written as DNA, the CDR3 is TGCAGTGCTAGTAAAATAGACTCCTTCTACGAGCAGTACTTC.

With respect to this clonotype: A far bigger clonotype differs at one base, so this is likely a read error. The rearrangement links TRBV11-3 to TRBJ1-1, with D unresolved. From germline, CDR1 is SGHNT and CDR2 YENEEA. This CDR3 is 16 amino acids long. Trimming took 4 bases from V and 5 from J, leaving 20 bases between them. CDR3 sequence (DNA): TGTGCCAGCAGCTCCGCCGCAGCCGCGGGTTCGACTGAAGCTTTCTTT. Its translation: CASSSAAAAGSTEAFF.

Ten or more counts support this clonotype. The chain recombines TRBV28 with TRBJ2-7; 8 bases line up with TRBD1. The germline gives CDR1 MDHEN, CDR2 SYDVKM. The V gene end was trimmed by 5 bases and the J gene end by 9 bases; junction bases not matched to a gene: 12. The CDR3 sequence is 14 residues long. DNA for the CDR3: TGTGCCAGCAGTCATAGGACAGGGCGAACAGGGCAGTACTTC. Translating it yields CASSHRTGRTGQYF.

This clonotype showed up many times. This chain connects TRBV12-3 or TRBV12-4 to TRBJ2-1; 10 bases match TRBD2. The CDR3 spans 15 residues. The junction had 7 bases not matched to a gene; V was cut back by 6 bases and J by 5 bases. CDR3 sequence: CASSPRTSGNNEQFF. CDR3 nucleotide sequence: TGTGCCAGCAGCCCCCGGACTAGCGGAAACAATGAGCAGTTCTTC.

This clonotype was picked up many times. The chain uses TRBV24-1 and TRBJ1-3; no definite D call. V lost 5 bases and J lost 0, with 10 bases in between. The CDR3 runs to 15 residues. Germline V gives CDR1 KGHDR, CDR2 SFDVKD. The CDR3 sequence: CATSGIGSSGNTIYF. The CDR3 DNA reads as TGTGCCACCAGTGGTATCGGAAGCTCTGGAAACACCATATATTTT.

This clonotype was detected ten times or more. V usage is TRBV4-3 and J usage is TRBJ1-6; D not resolved. Trimming cost V 0 bases and J 8 bases, with 5 bases left between them. Germline-derived CDR1 and CDR2 are LGHNA and YSLEER. This CDR3 is built from 13 residues. The DNA of the CDR3 is TGCGCCAGCAGCCAAGATGAGGATTCACCCCTCCACTTT. The encoded protein is CASSQDEDSPLHF.

The rearrangement uses TRBV7-6 and TRBJ2-7, with TRBD1 matching 8 bases. This CDR3 comprises 15 residues. V dropped 4 bases and J dropped 4; count of bases not matched to a gene: 9. Germline V lookup: CDR1 SGHVS, CDR2 FNYEAQ. The CDR3 region has the DNA TGTGCCAGCAGCTCCACCCCAACAGGGGGATACGAGCAGTACTTC. Its protein is CASSSTPTGGYEQYF.

This clonotype was counted at least ten times. The chain has TRBV6-1 and TRBJ1-2; tentatively, D is TRBD1 (6 bases). Germline CDR1 MNHNS, CDR2 SASEGT. The length of the CDR3 is 13 residues. Trimming removed 7 bases from V and 8 bases from J, with 17 bases in between. The DNA of the CDR3 is TGTGCCAGCACCACACAGGGATGGGGCGGCTACACCTTC. It is translated as CASTTQGWGGYTF.

This clonotype was found many times. This chain links TRBV5-1 with TRBJ1-2, with no clear D. Deletions cut 0 bases from V and 7 bases from J, with 10 bases between. CDR3 length equals 13 residues. Looked up from germline, CDR1 is SGHRS and CDR2 is YFSETQ. The CDR3 here is CASSLELLGGYTF. CDR3 in DNA: TGCGCCAGCAGCTTGGAACTTTTGGGTGGCTACACCTTC.

This clonotype appeared many times. This sequence joins TRBV12-3 or TRBV12-4 and TRBJ1-2; D is unresolved. V lost 1 base to trimming and J lost 8 bases, with 8 bases between them. This CDR3 region has 12 residues. This CDR3 is CASSLGPRGYTF. CDR3 nucleotide sequence: TGTGCCAGCAGTTTAGGGCCGAGAGGCTACACCTTC.

The chain is built from TRBV20-1 and TRBJ2-2; 9 bases are shared with TRBD1. This CDR3 is 14 amino acids long. The germline V gene has CDR1 DFQATT and CDR2 SNEGSKA (reference sequence). The V gene end was trimmed by 3 bases and the J gene end by 4 bases; junction bases not matched to a gene: 3. The CDR3 sequence is CSASGTGFTGELFF. CDR3 DNA sequence: TGCAGTGCTAGTGGGACAGGGTTCACCGGGGAGCTGTTTTTT.

This clonotype came up a few times. The V call is TRBV4-3, the J call TRBJ1-6; perhaps TRBD1 as D (5 bases). In germline, CDR1 is LGHNA, CDR2 YSLEER. This CDR3 has 14 amino acids. V gave up 5 bases and J gave up 8 bases, with 13 bases separating them. CDR3 region: CASSSGVGDSPLHF. As DNA, the CDR3 is TGCGCCAGCAGCTCCGGCGTGGGGGATTCACCCCTCCACTTT.

Ten or more counts support this clonotype. The V and J genes are TRBV11-2 and TRBJ1-5; possibly TRBD1 for D (6 bases). The CDR3 has 16 residues. The V gene lost 0 bases and the J gene lost 11 bases, with 20 bases spanning the gap. Germline CDR1 SGHAT, CDR2 FQNNGV. CDR3 in DNA: TGTGCCAGCAGCTTAGATGGCGGGGGCTCTAGGAAGACCCAGCATTTT. This gives the protein CASSLDGGGSRKTQHF. Looking up the rest from reference TRBV11-2 and TRBJ1-5 gives the full variable domain: EAGVAQSPRYKIIEKRQSVAFWCNPISGHATLYWYQQILGQGPKLLIQFQNNGVVDDSQLPKDRFSAERLKGVDSTLKIQPAKLEDSAVYLCASSLDGGGSRKTQHFGDGTRLSIL.

This clonotype was recorded many times. This chain uses TRBV16 with TRBJ1-5, with TRBD1 matching over 8 bases. The CDR3 contains 15 residues. Germline trimming cut 4 bases from V and 3 bases from J; bases unmatched to any gene: 5. Germline V CDR1 and CDR2: KGHSY, FQNENV. The DNA for the CDR3 is TGTGCCAGCAGCCCCGGACAGGGCCCCAATCAGCCCCAGCATTTT. Amino acids: CASSPGQGPNQPQHF.

This clonotype was seen at least ten times. The chain combines TRBV12-3 or TRBV12-4 with TRBJ2-4, with D unresolved. This CDR3 is built from 14 residues. The germline V and J ends were trimmed by 2 bases and 2 bases, with 7 bases remaining between them. The CDR3 DNA follows: TGTGCCAGCAGTTTAAGACATTCCAAAAACATTCAGTACTTC. Translated: CASSLRHSKNIQYF.

The sample holds one count of this clonotype. This chain joins TRBV24-1 and TRBJ2-3; 9 bases match TRBD2. V was clipped by 2 bases and J by 1 base; unmatched bases: 3. Germline CDR1 and CDR2: KGHDR and SFDVKD. CDR3 size: 16 residues. The CDR3 protein is CATSDSIAGGTDTQYF. For the CDR3, the DNA is TGTGCCACCAGTGATTCCATAGCGGGGGGCACAGATACGCAGTATTTT.

This clonotype occurred many times. This chain connects TRBV19 to TRBJ2-1; the match to TRBD1 covers 12 bases. Germline loops: CDR1 LNHDA, CDR2 SQIVND (reference sequence). V was clipped by 6 bases and J by 8 bases; unmatched bases: 11. This CDR3 has 16 amino acids. The CDR3 nucleotides are TGTGCCAGTAGGGGGACAGGGGGCCAACTAAGGTATGAGCAGTTCTTC. Its protein product is CASRGTGGQLRYEQFF.